Below are 10 T cell receptor beta chains sequenced from a single sample in a study of T cells in narcolepsy. Assay: immunoSEQ multiplex PCR; the TCRdb copy retains only in-frame clones and omits some. The sample lists about 27,000 clones; 79% were seen once. Material: memory (CD45RA-) CD4+ T cells from blood. Receptors originate from a human donor in good health.

This clone was seen more than once but under ten times. The rearrangement links TRBV4-3 to TRBJ1-1, with D perhaps TRBD1 (5 bases). The CDR3 is made up of 15 amino acids. V lost 5 bases and J 5 bases, leaving 18 bases between the germline ends. Germline CDR1 LGHNA, CDR2 YSLEER. In DNA, the CDR3 is TGCGCCAGCAGCTACCGCGGGCGAGGGGTGACTGAAGCTTTCTTT. Translating it yields CASSYRGRGVTEAFF.

The chain employs TRBV29-1 and TRBJ2-5; D remains unclear. The J call is in doubt because the DNA end fits TRBJ2-7 better. The germline V gene has CDR1 SQVTM and CDR2 ANQGSEA. This CDR3 contains 14 residues. The CDR3: CSVSPGLSSYEQYF. CDR3 nucleotide sequence: TGCAGCGTCTCCCCGGGTCTAAGCTCCTACGAGCAGTACTTC.

V gene TRBV19 combines with J gene TRBJ2-6; 11 bases line up with TRBD1. Germline V gene sequence: CDR1 LNHDA, CDR2 SQIVND (reference sequence). The CDR3 extends over 18 amino acids. The trim removed 4 bases at V and 1 base at J, leaving 6 bases unmatched. The CDR3 DNA reads TGTGCCAGTAGTAGAAGTGGACAGGGGGCGTCTGGGGCCAACGTCCTGACTTTC. Its translation is CASSRSGQGASGANVLTF.

The sample holds a few counts of this clone. The chain combines TRBV19 with TRBJ1-5, with unresolved D. V was pared by 6 bases and J by 2 bases, with 5 bases between. The germline V gene has CDR1 LNHDA and CDR2 SQIVND (reference sequence). The CDR3 loop spans 12 amino acids. The CDR3 nucleotides are TGTGCCAGTAGAGACGGCAATCAGCCCCAGCATTTT. This encodes CASRDGNQPQHF.

The genes are TRBV30 and TRBJ2-1; D possibly corresponds to TRBD2 (6 bases). Trimming removed 2 bases at V and 0 bases at J, with 11 bases between. CDR3 length equals 15 residues. Germline V gene lookup returns CDR1 GTSNPN and CDR2 SVGIG (reference sequence). The CDR3 loop is CAWSFGGNSYNEQFF. CDR3 sequence (DNA): TGTGCCTGGAGTTTCGGGGGAAACTCCTACAATGAGCAGTTCTTC.

The chain uses TRBV10-1 and TRBJ2-3, with unresolved D. Germline loops: CDR1 WNHNN, CDR2 SYGVQD (reference sequence). V was trimmed by 2 bases and J by 6 bases, leaving 12 bases between them. The CDR3 extends over 14 amino acids. The CDR3: CASSEGISGDTQYF. The CDR3 region has the DNA TGCGCCAGCAGTGAGGGCATATCGGGCGATACGCAGTATTTT.

V usage is TRBV7-9 and J usage is TRBJ1-3, with unresolved D. The CDR3 consists of 13 residues. The germline V gene has CDR1 SEHNR and CDR2 FQNEAQ (reference sequence). V was pared by 8 bases and J by 0 bases, with 8 bases between. The DNA for the CDR3 is TGTGCCAGCCTCGCTAGCTCTGGAAACACCATATATTTT. Protein product: CASLASSGNTIYF. Full variable domain (missing parts from reference TRBV7-9 and TRBJ1-3): DTGVSQNPRHKITKRGQNVTFRCDPISEHNRLYWYRQTLGQGPEFLTYFQNEAQLEKSRLLSDRFSAERPKGSFSTLEIQRTEQGDSAMYLCASLASSGNTIYFGEGSWLTVV.

The gene calls are TRBV18 and TRBJ2-3; 7 bases agree with TRBD2. With V trimmed by 0 bases and J by 7 bases, 4 bases remained unmatched. The CDR3 has 14 amino acids. CDR1 is KGHSH and CDR2 is LQKENI in the germline V gene. As DNA, the CDR3 is TGTGCCAGCTCACCACCGGGACTACCCTATACGCAGTATTTT. It translates to CASSPPGLPYTQYF.

The rearrangement uses TRBV7-2 and TRBJ2-7; 8 nucleotides match TRBD1. Germline loops: CDR1 SGHTA, CDR2 FQGNSA. V was pared by 5 bases and J by 4 bases, with 4 bases of the junction left unmatched. This CDR3 contains 13 residues. Here the CDR3 reads CASSKDRVYEQYF. The DNA of the CDR3 is TGTGCCAGCAGCAAGGACAGGGTTTACGAGCAGTACTTC.

The chain combines TRBV6-5 with TRBJ2-5, with 10 bases that match TRBD1. Trimming took 7 bases from V and 8 from J; bases not matched to a gene: 10. The CDR3 has 14 residues. The germline CDR1 and CDR2 sequences are MNHEY and SVGAGI. The chain's CDR3 is CASISRGQGGTQYF. CDR3 bases: TGTGCCAGCATTTCTCGCGGACAGGGGGGTACCCAGTACTTC.